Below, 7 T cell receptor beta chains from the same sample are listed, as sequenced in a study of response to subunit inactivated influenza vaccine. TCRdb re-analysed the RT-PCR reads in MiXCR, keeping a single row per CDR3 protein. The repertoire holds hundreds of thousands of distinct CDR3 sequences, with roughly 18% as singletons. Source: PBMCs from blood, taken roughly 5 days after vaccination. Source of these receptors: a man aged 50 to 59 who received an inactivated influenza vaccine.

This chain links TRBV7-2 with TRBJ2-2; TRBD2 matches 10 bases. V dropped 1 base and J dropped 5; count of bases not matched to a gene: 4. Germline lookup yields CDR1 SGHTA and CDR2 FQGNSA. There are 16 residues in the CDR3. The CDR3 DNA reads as TGTGCCAGCAGCTTAGTTTCTAGCGGGGGTACCGGGGAGCTGTTTTTT. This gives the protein CASSLVSSGGTGELFF. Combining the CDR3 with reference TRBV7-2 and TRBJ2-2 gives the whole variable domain GAGVSQSPSNKVTEKGKDVELRCDPISGHTALYWYRQSLGQGLEFLIYFQGNSAPDKSGLPSDRFSAERTGGSVSTLTIQRTQQEDSAVYLCASSLVSSGGTGELFFGEGSRLTVL.

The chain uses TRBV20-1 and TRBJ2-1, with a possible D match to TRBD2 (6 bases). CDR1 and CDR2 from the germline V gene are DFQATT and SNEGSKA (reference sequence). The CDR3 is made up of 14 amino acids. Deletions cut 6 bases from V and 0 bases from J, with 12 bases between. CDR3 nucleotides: TGCAGTGCCGGGGAGGAGATCTCCTACAATGAGCAGTTCTTC. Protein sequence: CSAGEEISYNEQFF.

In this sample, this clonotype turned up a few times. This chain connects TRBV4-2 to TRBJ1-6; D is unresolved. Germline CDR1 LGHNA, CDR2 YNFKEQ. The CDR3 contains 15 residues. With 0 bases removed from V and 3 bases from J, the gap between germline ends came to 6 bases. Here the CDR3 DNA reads TGTGCCAGCAGCCAAGATTACCTCTATAATTCACCCCTCCACTTT. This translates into CASSQDYLYNSPLHF.

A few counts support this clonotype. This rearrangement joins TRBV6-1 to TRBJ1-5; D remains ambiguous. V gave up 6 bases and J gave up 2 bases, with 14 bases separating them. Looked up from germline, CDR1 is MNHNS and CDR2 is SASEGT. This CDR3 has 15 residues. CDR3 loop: CASSFRKGGNQPQHF. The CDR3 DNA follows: TGTGCCAGCAGCTTCCGGAAGGGCGGCAATCAGCCCCAGCATTTT.

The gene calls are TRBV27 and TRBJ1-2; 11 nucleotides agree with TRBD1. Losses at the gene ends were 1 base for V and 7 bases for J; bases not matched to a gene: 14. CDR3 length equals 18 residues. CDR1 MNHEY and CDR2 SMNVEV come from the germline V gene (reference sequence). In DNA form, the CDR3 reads TGTGCCAGCAGTTTATGGTTAGGGACAGGGGGTCCTCAGGGTGGCTACACCTTC. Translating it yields CASSLWLGTGGPQGGYTF.

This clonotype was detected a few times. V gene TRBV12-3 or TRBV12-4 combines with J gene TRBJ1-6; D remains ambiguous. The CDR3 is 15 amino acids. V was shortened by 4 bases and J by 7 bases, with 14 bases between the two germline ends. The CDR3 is CASSSRRALNSPLHF. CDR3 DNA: TGTGCCAGCAGTTCACGTAGGGCTCTGAATTCACCCCTCCACTTT.

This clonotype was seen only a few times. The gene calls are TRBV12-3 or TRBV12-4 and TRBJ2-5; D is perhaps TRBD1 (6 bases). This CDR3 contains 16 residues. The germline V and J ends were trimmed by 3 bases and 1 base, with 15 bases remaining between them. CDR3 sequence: CASSLGASAFQETQYF. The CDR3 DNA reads TGTGCCAGCAGTTTGGGGGCTTCGGCTTTCCAAGAGACCCAGTACTTC.